The rows below give T cell receptor beta chains drawn from one sample of a study of identifying expanded T cells in peripheral blood. Sequencing used immunoSEQ multiplex PCR; TCRdb keeps in-frame clones, though not all of them. The repertoire holds about 74,000 clones, with about four fifths as singletons. Sequencing used blood. The receptors derive from a person between 18 and 75 years old in good health. Both conserved end residues are part of each CDR3. Fields, in order: D gene, J gene, clone size, V gene, CDR3 length, CDR3 DNA, CDR3 protein. The D gene is left open where the match is weak. Only some rows state a clone size, as once, few, many or a class for expanded clones.

-,TRBJ1-1,-,TRBV28,13,TGTGCCAGCAGGCCCCAGGGTCGCACTGAAGCTTTCTTT,CASRPQGRTEAFF
-,TRBJ2-7,-,TRBV2,13,TGTGCCAGCAGTGTTGGGGAAACCTACGAGCAGTACTTC,CASSVGETYEQYF
TRBD2,TRBJ2-1,few,TRBV7-3,12,TGTGCCAGTGGGACTAGCGGGAATGAGCAGTTCTTC,CASGTSGNEQFF
-,TRBJ2-1,-,TRBV11-2,13,TGTGCCAGCAGCTTAGATACGGGTGCTGAGCAGTTCTTC,CASSLDTGAEQFF
-,TRBJ2-2,-,TRBV19,15,TGTGCCAGTAGTATCAGGCGGTCGAACACCGGGGAGCTGTTTTTT,CASSIRRSNTGELFF
-,TRBJ1-1,-,TRBV7-8,12,TGTGTCATTCAGGGTTTGAACACTGAAGCTTTCTTT,CVIQGLNTEAFF
-,TRBJ2-7,-,TRBV6-5,13,TGTGCCAGCAGTTATGAGAGGGAATACGAGCAGTACTTC,CASSYEREYEQYF
-,TRBJ1-2,-,TRBV27,16,TGTGCCAGCAGTTTAGGAAGACCGGGGGTGAACTATGGCTACACCTTC,CASSLGRPGVNYGYTF
TRBD2,TRBJ2-3,-,TRBV9,18,TGTGCCAGCAGCGTAGGAGCGGGAGGGCCGGGCGGCACAGATACGCAGTATTTT,CASSVGAGGPGGTDTQYF
TRBD2,TRBJ2-5,-,TRBV7-2,14,TGTGCCAGCAGCCCAGGACTAGCGTGGGAGACCCAGTACTTC,CASSPGLAWETQYF
TRBD1,TRBJ1-2,few,TRBV27,17,TGTGCCAGCAGTTTAACGACAGGGGGAGGGACAATGGATGGCTACACCTTC,CASSLTTGGGTMDGYTF
TRBD1,TRBJ1-4,-,TRBV27,15,TGTGCCAGCAGACGAGACAGGGGGCGAAGTGAAAAACTGTTTTTT,CASRRDRGRSEKLFF
TRBD2,TRBJ2-3,-,TRBV9,17,TGTGCCAGCAGCGTCACCGGACTAGCGGGAGTTTTAGATACGCAGTATTTT,CASSVTGLAGVLDTQYF
-,TRBJ1-1,few,TRBV5-5,15,TGTGCCAGCAGCTTGTCGGGAGTACAAAACACTGAAGCTTTCTTT,CASSLSGVQNTEAFF
-,TRBJ1-1,once,TRBV6-5,13,TGTGCCAGCAGTTACTCGCTCCAGGGTATTCCTTTCTTT,CASSYSLQGIPFF
-,TRBJ1-2,few,TRBV28,17,TGTGCCAGCAGTTTATGGCTTAATGGAGGAGGCCCTAAGGGCTACACCTTC,CASSLWLNGGGPKGYTF
-,TRBJ1-1,-,TRBV28,12,TGTGCCAGCAGTACAGGGAACACTGAAGCTTTCTTT,CASSTGNTEAFF
-,TRBJ1-4,-,TRBV2,15,TGTGCCACGGGGGAGTTCGGGGGCTACAATGAAAAACTGTTTTTT,CATGEFGGYNEKLFF
TRBD2,TRBJ2-3,-,TRBV19,17,TGTGCCAGTAGCACGCCAACCGGGGGGAGGACCACAGATACGCAGTATTTT,CASSTPTGGRTTDTQYF
-,TRBJ1-5,-,TRBV6-5,15,TGTGCCAGCAACCCCGGGATCGGATTCAGTCAGCCCCAGCATTTT,CASNPGIGFSQPQHF
-,TRBJ1-1,-,TRBV11-2,16,TGTGCCAGCAGCTTATTTTCTTGGGGTGCGGAGACTGAAGCTTTCTTT,CASSLFSWGAETEAFF
TRBD1,TRBJ1-2,-,TRBV5-6,16,TGTGCCAGCAGCTTGTTCCGGGACAGGGGGCACTATGGCTACACCTTC,CASSLFRDRGHYGYTF
-,TRBJ1-2,-,TRBV7-8,18,TGTGCCAGCAGCTTAGCGAGCGGTTTACTCGGTGCTAACTATGGCTACACCTTC,CASSLASGLLGANYGYTF
-,TRBJ1-2,-,TRBV7-8,14,TGTGCCAGCAGCTTAGACCCAGGGGAGGGTGGCTACACCTTC,CASSLDPGEGGYTF
TRBD2,TRBJ2-1,-,TRBV2,15,TGTGCCAGCCAGCGCCTGGCGGGAGGCAACAATGAGCAGTTCTTC,CASQRLAGGNNEQFF
TRBD2,TRBJ2-5,-,TRBV6-1,15,TGTGCCAGCAGTCCCGGACTAGCGGGAGAAGAGACCCAGTACTTC,CASSPGLAGEETQYF
-,TRBJ2-3,-,TRBV28,15,TGTGCCAGCAGTTTATCACAGGGCCACACAGATACGCAGTATTTT,CASSLSQGHTDTQYF
TRBD1,TRBJ1-4,-,TRBV27,14,TGTGCCAGCAGATTACAGGGGGCTTATGAAAAACTGTTTTTT,CASRLQGAYEKLFF
TRBD2,TRBJ2-7,-,TRBV19,13,TGTGCCAGCACCCGCGGGAGGGCCTACGAGCAGTACTTC,CASTRGRAYEQYF
-,TRBJ2-5,-,TRBV7-3,15,TGTGCCAGCAGCACCACAGGGCGCGAAGGAGAGACCCAGTACTTC,CASSTTGREGETQYF
-,TRBJ2-2,-,TRBV5-4,14,TGTGCCAGCAGCTCCGCGCTAGTCCCCGGGGAGCTGTTTTTT,CASSSALVPGELFF
-,TRBJ2-5,-,TRBV15,15,TGTGCCACCAGCAGGACTACCCGGTACCAAGAGACCCAGTACTTC,CATSRTTRYQETQYF
TRBD1,TRBJ2-5,-,TRBV5-1,17,TGCGCCAGCAGCTGGCGGACAGGCGACCGAGGGCGAGAGACCCAGTACTTC,CASSWRTGDRGRETQYF
TRBD1,TRBJ1-2,-,TRBV19,15,TGTGCCAGTAGTATCGATGTAGGGGGCAACTATGGCTACACCTTC,CASSIDVGGNYGYTF
-,TRBJ1-1,-,TRBV6-5,14,TGTGCCAGCAGTTATTCCGGGGAGAACACTGAAGCTTTCTTT,CASSYSGENTEAFF
TRBD1,TRBJ2-7,-,TRBV9,17,TGTGCCAGCAGCAGTCCCGGGACAGGGGGGCGGGCCTACGAGCAGTACTTC,CASSSPGTGGRAYEQYF
-,TRBJ2-7,-,TRBV19,14,TGTGCCAGTAGTATGGGAGACTGGAGCTACGAGCAGTACTTC,CASSMGDWSYEQYF